The entry below describes one TCR beta chain. No antigen is known for it. Primers included in the PCR were 60 Vbeta and 13 Jbeta primers. Measured with immunoSEQ multiplex PCR; TCRdb has only the in-frame clones, and not every one. The sample includes around 120,000 clones, about 80% of them seen just once. The data derive from a study of cytomegalovirus exposure and HLA in healthy donors. Study-level points and caveats: Among donors in an Asian-associated ancestry cluster, a later analysis reportedly found fewer N-insertions than the roughly 700-donor mean.

The CDR3 spans 13 residues. V lost 3 bases, J lost 6 bases, and 11 bases lay in between. Germline V gene sequence: CDR1 ENHRY, CDR2 SYGVKD. The rearrangement links TRBV10-3 to TRBJ1-1, with D maybe TRBD1 (5 bases). This TCR came from a man younger than 40 in good health and CMV-seronegative. Source material: PBMCs. CDR3 region: CAISDSRGAEAFF. Written as DNA, the CDR3 is TGTGCCATCAGTGACTCTAGGGGCGCTGAAGCTTTCTTT.